The rows below give T cell receptor beta chains drawn from one sample of a study of radiotherapy plus CTLA-4 blockade in lung cancer. Assay used: immunoSEQ multiplex PCR; TCRdb lists only in-frame clones, some missing. This sample yields over 3,000 clones, of which roughly 83% are seen a single time; around 4% belongs to the top ten. The source material was tumor tissue, sampled from a patient treated with radiotherapy plus ipilimumab. The receptors stem from a human donor with non-small cell lung cancer that progressed on radiotherapy plus ipilimumab. CDR3s include the opening cysteine and the closing phenylalanine or tryptophan. Fields, in order: D gene, CDR3 length, clone size, J gene, V gene, CDR3 protein, CDR3 DNA. The D gene is left open where the match is weak. Size is stated for part of the rows, as once, few or many counts, or as a class when the clone is expanded.

d_gene: NA
len: 12
abundance: NA
j_gene: TRBJ2-7
v_gene: TRBV29-1
CDR3aa: CSVVVISYEQYF
CDR3nt: TGCAGCGTTGTCGTCATATCCTACGAGCAGTACTTC

d_gene: NA
len: 15
abundance: NA
j_gene: TRBJ2-3
v_gene: TRBV6-5
CDR3aa: CASSYSGRITDTQYF
CDR3nt: TGTGCCAGCAGTTATTCGGGGAGAATCACAGATACGCAGTATTTT

d_gene: NA
len: 18
abundance: NA
j_gene: TRBJ2-2
v_gene: TRBV11-1
CDR3aa: CASSPPSGAGGRTGELFF
CDR3nt: TGTGCCAGCAGCCCCCCCTCGGGCGCGGGTGGACGGACCGGGGAGCTGTTTTTT

d_gene: NA
len: 13
abundance: NA
j_gene: TRBJ1-5
v_gene: TRBV19
CDR3aa: CASTWGGYQPQHF
CDR3nt: TGTGCCAGTACCTGGGGGGGATATCAGCCCCAGCATTTT

d_gene: NA
len: 14
abundance: NA
j_gene: TRBJ1-1
v_gene: TRBV5-1
CDR3aa: CASSQTGTKTEAFF
CDR3nt: TGCGCCAGCAGCCAGACAGGTACCAAGACTGAAGCTTTCTTT

d_gene: NA
len: 16
abundance: NA
j_gene: TRBJ2-7
v_gene: TRBV18
CDR3aa: CVSSPTGRDRTYEQYF
CDR3nt: TGTGTCAGCTCACCAACGGGCCGGGACCGCACCTACGAGCAGTACTTC

d_gene: TRBD1
len: 13
abundance: NA
j_gene: TRBJ2-7
v_gene: TRBV7-2
CDR3aa: CASSSTGYDEQYF
CDR3nt: TGTGCCAGCAGCTCGACAGGGTACGACGAGCAGTACTTC

d_gene: NA
len: 16
abundance: NA
j_gene: TRBJ2-2
v_gene: TRBV27
CDR3aa: CASSLSGSVFTGELFF
CDR3nt: TGTGCCAGCAGTTTATCGGGGTCGGTGTTCACCGGGGAGCTGTTTTTT

d_gene: TRBD2
len: 16
abundance: NA
j_gene: TRBJ2-3
v_gene: TRBV4-1
CDR3aa: CASSPPTSGGTDTQYF
CDR3nt: TGCGCCAGCAGCCCCCCCACTAGCGGGGGCACAGATACGCAGTATTTT

d_gene: NA
len: 16
abundance: NA
j_gene: TRBJ1-2
v_gene: TRBV7-8
CDR3aa: CASSFSSGGRLYGYTF
CDR3nt: TGTGCCAGCAGCTTTTCTTCGGGGGGGCGCCTCTATGGCTACACCTTC

d_gene: NA
len: 13
abundance: few
j_gene: TRBJ1-1
v_gene: TRBV29-1
CDR3aa: CSTTGILNTEAFF
CDR3nt: TGCAGCACGACAGGAATATTGAACACTGAAGCTTTCTTT

d_gene: TRBD1
len: 14
abundance: NA
j_gene: TRBJ1-2
v_gene: TRBV5-1
CDR3aa: CASSPWTGTDGYTF
CDR3nt: TGCGCCAGCAGCCCGTGGACAGGGACGGATGGCTACACCTTC

d_gene: NA
len: 12
abundance: NA
j_gene: TRBJ1-2
v_gene: TRBV7-2
CDR3aa: CASSLDEGGYTF
CDR3nt: TGTGCCAGCAGCTTAGATGAGGGCGGCTACACCTTC

d_gene: TRBD1
len: 18
abundance: NA
j_gene: TRBJ2-3
v_gene: TRBV5-1
CDR3aa: CASSWWGQGVGETDTQYF
CDR3nt: TGCGCCAGCAGCTGGTGGGGACAGGGGGTCGGGGAGACAGATACGCAGTATTTT

d_gene: TRBD2
len: 15
abundance: once
j_gene: TRBJ2-5
v_gene: TRBV7-2
CDR3aa: CASSTTSGPQETQYF
CDR3nt: TGTGCCAGCAGCACGACTAGCGGGCCCCAAGAGACCCAGTACTTC

d_gene: NA
len: 12
abundance: NA
j_gene: TRBJ2-7
v_gene: TRBV6-5
CDR3aa: CASRRGSYEQYF
CDR3nt: TGTGCCAGCAGGCGGGGCTCCTACGAGCAGTACTTC

d_gene: NA
len: 15
abundance: NA
j_gene: TRBJ2-3
v_gene: TRBV7-6
CDR3aa: CASSLGVGPGDTQYF
CDR3nt: TGTGCCAGCAGCTTAGGAGTAGGGCCTGGAGATACGCAGTATTTT

d_gene: TRBD1
len: 14
abundance: NA
j_gene: TRBJ1-1
v_gene: TRBV5-1
CDR3aa: CASSLEQGATEAFF
CDR3nt: TGCGCCAGCAGCTTGGAACAGGGGGCCACTGAAGCTTTCTTT

d_gene: TRBD1
len: 14
abundance: NA
j_gene: TRBJ2-7
v_gene: TRBV18
CDR3aa: CASSPGNDRGEQYF
CDR3nt: TGTGCCAGCTCACCAGGGAACGACAGGGGCGAGCAGTACTTC

d_gene: NA
len: 13
abundance: NA
j_gene: TRBJ2-1
v_gene: TRBV13
CDR3aa: CASSSGGSNEQFF
CDR3nt: TGTGCCAGCAGCTCCGGGGGATCCAATGAGCAGTTCTTC

d_gene: TRBD1
len: 14
abundance: NA
j_gene: TRBJ1-1
v_gene: TRBV6-1
CDR3aa: CASRDRALGTEAFF
CDR3nt: TGTGCCAGCAGAGACAGGGCGTTAGGCACTGAAGCTTTCTTT

d_gene: TRBD1
len: 15
abundance: NA
j_gene: TRBJ1-5
v_gene: TRBV28
CDR3aa: CASSFLDRDNQPQHF
CDR3nt: TGTGCCAGCAGTTTCCTGGACAGGGATAATCAGCCCCAGCATTTT

d_gene: NA
len: 14
abundance: NA
j_gene: TRBJ1-4
v_gene: TRBV5-5
CDR3aa: CASSLGQPNEKLFF
CDR3nt: TGTGCCAGCAGCTTGGGTCAGCCTAATGAAAAACTGTTTTTT

d_gene: TRBD2
len: 15
abundance: NA
j_gene: TRBJ2-3
v_gene: TRBV5-4
CDR3aa: CASSTQTSGGATQYF
CDR3nt: TGTGCCAGCAGCACACAGACTAGCGGGGGGGCTACGCAGTATTTT

d_gene: TRBD1
len: 19
abundance: NA
j_gene: TRBJ2-7
v_gene: TRBV15
CDR3aa: CATSREYGPAGTGVYEQYF
CDR3nt: TGTGCCACCAGCAGAGAGTATGGTCCCGCCGGGACAGGGGTCTACGAGCAGTACTTC